This T cell receptor beta chain came from a study of blood T cell repertoires in COVID-19. For the study at large: Some COVID-19 samples were acute and others convalescent; all came from the United States, Italy and Spain. PBMCs, B-cell-depleted T cells, or T cells provided the cDNA or gDNA that made up the material.

In the study's own analysis: Amplification from reference gene primers served as the basis for estimated nucleated cell counts. TCRdb keeps only in-frame clones here, not all; method: immunoSEQ multiplex PCR. The DNA gave D and trimming, while V, J and clone size come from that table. The sample carries 300,000 to 400,000 clones, over 75% recorded once. The clonotype comes from a woman in her fifties or sixties who had recovered from COVID-19. Sequenced material: peripheral blood.

The CDR3 bases are TGCAGTGCGCCGGACAGTTTGGGCTACACCTTC. Translating it yields CSAPDSLGYTF. The chain combines TRBV20-1 with TRBJ1-2, with D possibly being TRBD1 (6 bases). V dropped 6 bases and J dropped 8 bases, with 13 bases sitting between them. The CDR3 loop spans 11 amino acids. The germline V gene has CDR1 DFQATT and CDR2 SNEGSKA (reference sequence).